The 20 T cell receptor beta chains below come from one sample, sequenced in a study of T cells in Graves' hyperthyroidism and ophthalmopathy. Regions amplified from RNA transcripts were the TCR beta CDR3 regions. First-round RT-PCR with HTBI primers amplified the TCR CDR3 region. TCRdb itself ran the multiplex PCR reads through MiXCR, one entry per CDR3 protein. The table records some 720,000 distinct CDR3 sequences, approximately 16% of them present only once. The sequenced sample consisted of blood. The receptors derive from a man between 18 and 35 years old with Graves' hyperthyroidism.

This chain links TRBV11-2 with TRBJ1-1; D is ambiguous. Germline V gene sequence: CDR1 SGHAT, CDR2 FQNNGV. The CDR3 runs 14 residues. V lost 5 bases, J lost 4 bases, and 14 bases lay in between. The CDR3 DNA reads TGTGCCAGCAGCCACGGAGTGGAGATCACTGAAGCTTTCTTT. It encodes CASSHGVEITEAFF. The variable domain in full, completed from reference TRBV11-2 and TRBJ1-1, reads EAGVAQSPRYKIIEKRQSVAFWCNPISGHATLYWYQQILGQGPKLLIQFQNNGVVDDSQLPKDRFSAERLKGVDSTLKIQPAKLEDSAVYLCASSHGVEITEAFFGQGTRLTVV.

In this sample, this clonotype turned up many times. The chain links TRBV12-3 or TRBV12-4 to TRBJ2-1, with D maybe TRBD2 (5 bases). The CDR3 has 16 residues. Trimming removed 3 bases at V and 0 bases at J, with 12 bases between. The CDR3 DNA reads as TGTGCCAGCAGTTTTCGGCGGGTTAACTCCTACAATGAGCAGTTCTTC. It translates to CASSFRRVNSYNEQFF.

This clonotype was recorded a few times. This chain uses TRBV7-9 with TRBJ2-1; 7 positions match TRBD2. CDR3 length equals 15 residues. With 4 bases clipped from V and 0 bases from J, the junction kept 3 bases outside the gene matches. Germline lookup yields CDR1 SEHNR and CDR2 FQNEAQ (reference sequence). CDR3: CASSSRDYSYNEQFF. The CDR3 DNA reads TGTGCCAGCAGCTCCCGGGACTACTCCTACAATGAGCAGTTCTTC.

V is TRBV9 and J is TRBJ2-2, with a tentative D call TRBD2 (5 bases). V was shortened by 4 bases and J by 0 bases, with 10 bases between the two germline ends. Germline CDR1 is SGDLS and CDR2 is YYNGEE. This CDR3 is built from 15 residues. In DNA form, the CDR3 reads TGTGCCAGCAGCCTAGACGGGGCGAACACCGGGGAGCTGTTTTTT. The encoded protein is CASSLDGANTGELFF.

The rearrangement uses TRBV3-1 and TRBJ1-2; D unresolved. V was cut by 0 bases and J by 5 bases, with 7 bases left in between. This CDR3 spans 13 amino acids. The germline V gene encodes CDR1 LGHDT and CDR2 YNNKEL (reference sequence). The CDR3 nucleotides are TGTGCCAGCAGCCAAGAGGGGAGTTATGGCTACACCTTC. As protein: CASSQEGSYGYTF.

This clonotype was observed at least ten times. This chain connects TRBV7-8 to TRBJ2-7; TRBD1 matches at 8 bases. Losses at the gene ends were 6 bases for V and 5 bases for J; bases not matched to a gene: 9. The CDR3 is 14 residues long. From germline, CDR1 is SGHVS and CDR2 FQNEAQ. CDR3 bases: TGTGCCAGCAGTTCGGGACAGGTTGGCAACGAGCAGTACTTC. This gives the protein CASSSGQVGNEQYF.

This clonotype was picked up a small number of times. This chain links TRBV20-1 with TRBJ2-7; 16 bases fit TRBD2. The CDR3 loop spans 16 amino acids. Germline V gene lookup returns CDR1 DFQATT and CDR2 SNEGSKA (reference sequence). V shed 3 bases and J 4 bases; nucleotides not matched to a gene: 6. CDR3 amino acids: CSASGTSGRAGYEQYF. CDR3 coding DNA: TGCAGTGCTAGTGGGACTAGCGGGAGGGCGGGATACGAGCAGTACTTC.

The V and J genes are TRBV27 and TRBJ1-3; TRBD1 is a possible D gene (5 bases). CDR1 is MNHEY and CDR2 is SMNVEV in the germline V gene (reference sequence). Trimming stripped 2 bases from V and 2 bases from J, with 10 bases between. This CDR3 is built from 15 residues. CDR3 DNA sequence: TGTGCCAGCAGTTTAACGGGGCTACCTGGAAACACCATATATTTT. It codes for CASSLTGLPGNTIYF.

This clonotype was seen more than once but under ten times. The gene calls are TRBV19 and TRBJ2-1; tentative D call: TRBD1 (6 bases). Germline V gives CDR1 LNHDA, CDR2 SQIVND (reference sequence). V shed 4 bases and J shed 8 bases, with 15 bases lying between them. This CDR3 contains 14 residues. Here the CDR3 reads CASSTYRAQDEQFF. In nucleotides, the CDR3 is TGTGCCAGTAGTACCTACAGGGCCCAGGATGAGCAGTTCTTC. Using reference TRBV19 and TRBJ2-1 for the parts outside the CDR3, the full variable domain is DGGITQSPKYLFRKEGQNVTLSCEQNLNHDAMYWYRQDPGQGLRLIYYSQIVNDFQKGDIAEGYSVSREKKESFPLTVTSAQKNPTAFYLCASSTYRAQDEQFFGPGTRLTVL.

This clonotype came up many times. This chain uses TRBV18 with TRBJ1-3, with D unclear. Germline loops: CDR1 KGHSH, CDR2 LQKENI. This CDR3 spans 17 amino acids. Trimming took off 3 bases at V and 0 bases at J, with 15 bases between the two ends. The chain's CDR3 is CASSPPKIGSSGNTIYF. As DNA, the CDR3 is TGTGCCAGCTCACCTCCGAAGATTGGAAGCTCTGGAAACACCATATATTTT.

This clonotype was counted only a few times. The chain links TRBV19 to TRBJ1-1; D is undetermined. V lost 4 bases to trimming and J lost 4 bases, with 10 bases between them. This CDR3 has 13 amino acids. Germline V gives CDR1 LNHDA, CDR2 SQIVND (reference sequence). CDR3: CASSKDLGTEAFF. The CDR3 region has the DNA TGTGCCAGTAGTAAGGATTTGGGCACTGAAGCTTTCTTT.

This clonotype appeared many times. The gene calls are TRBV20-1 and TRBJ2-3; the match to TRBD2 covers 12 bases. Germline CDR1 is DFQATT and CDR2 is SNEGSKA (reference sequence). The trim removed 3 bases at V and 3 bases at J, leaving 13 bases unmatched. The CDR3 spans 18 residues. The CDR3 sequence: CSARRALAGGARTDTQYF. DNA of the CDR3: TGCAGTGCTAGGAGGGCTCTAGCGGGAGGGGCTCGGACAGATACGCAGTATTTT.

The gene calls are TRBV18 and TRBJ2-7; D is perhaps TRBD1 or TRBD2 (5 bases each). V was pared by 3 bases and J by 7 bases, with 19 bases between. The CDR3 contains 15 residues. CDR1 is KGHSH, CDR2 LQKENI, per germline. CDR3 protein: CASSPPGWGGGEQYF. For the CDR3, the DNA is TGTGCCAGCTCACCTCCCGGCTGGGGTGGGGGAGAGCAGTACTTC.

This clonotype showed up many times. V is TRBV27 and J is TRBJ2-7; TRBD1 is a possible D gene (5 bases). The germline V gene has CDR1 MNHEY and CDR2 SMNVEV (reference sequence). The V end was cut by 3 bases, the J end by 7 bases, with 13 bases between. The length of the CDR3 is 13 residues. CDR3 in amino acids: CASSLGLPLEQYF. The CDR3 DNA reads TGTGCCAGCAGTTTGGGGCTGCCCCTGGAGCAGTACTTC.

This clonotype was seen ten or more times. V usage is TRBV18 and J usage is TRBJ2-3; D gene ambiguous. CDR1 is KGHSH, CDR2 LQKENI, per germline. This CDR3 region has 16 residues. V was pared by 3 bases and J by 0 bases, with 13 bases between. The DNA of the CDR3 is TGTGCCAGCTCACCCACCCCATCAGGTAGCACAGATACGCAGTATTTT. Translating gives CASSPTPSGSTDTQYF.

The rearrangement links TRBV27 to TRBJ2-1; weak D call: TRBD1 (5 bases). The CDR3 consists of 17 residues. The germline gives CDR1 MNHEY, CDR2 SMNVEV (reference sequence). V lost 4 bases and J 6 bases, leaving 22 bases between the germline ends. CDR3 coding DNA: TGTGCCAGCAGTTCCCTCGCGCAGGGTGGTTTTGGCAATGAGCAGTTCTTC. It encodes CASSSLAQGGFGNEQFF.

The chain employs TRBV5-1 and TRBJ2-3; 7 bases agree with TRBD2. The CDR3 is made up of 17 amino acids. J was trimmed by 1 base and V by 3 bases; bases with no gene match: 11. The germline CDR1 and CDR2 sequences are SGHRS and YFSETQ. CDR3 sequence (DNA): TGCGCCAGCAGCTCTCACCGGGGGGAGATGGGCACAGATACGCAGTATTTT. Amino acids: CASSSHRGEMGTDTQYF.

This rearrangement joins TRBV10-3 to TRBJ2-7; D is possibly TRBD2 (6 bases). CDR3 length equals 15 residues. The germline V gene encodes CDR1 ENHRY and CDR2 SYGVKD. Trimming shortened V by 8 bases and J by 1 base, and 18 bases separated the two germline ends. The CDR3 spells CAIRGTDGVSYEQYF. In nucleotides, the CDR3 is TGTGCCATCCGGGGGACGGACGGGGTTTCCTACGAGCAGTACTTC.

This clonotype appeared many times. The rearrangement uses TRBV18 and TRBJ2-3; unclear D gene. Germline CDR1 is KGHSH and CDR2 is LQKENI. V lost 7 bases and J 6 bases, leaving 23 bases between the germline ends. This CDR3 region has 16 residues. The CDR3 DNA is TGTGCCAGCTTACCCACCGGTCCGGCCTCCCGGGATACGCAGTATTTT. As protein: CASLPTGPASRDTQYF.

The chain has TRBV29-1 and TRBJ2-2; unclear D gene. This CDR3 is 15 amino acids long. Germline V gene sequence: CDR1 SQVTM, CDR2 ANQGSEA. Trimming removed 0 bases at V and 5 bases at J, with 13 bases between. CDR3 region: CSVEDGTSRTGELFF. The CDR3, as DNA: TGCAGCGTTGAAGACGGAACGAGTCGAACCGGGGAGCTGTTTTTT.